The rows below give T cell receptor beta chains drawn from one sample of a study of persistence of HIV-infected CD4 T cells. These receptors have no identified antigens. Sequencing used immunoSEQ multiplex PCR; TCRdb keeps in-frame clones, though not all of them. This table has fewer than 35,000 clones, 82% appearing once. This specimen consisted of CD4+ T cells sorted from PBMCs after roughly 20-hour stimulation, obtained from a patient who received antiretroviral therapy. The source of these receptors is an adult woman with HIV who was CMV-seropositive. Each CDR3 is given without its conserved first and last residue. D genes are given only for firm matches. A row's size may be missing; if present it is once, few, many or a size class.

J gene: TRBJ2-7
V gene: TRBV28
clone size: -
D gene: TRBD1
CDR3 protein: ASSSRDRRAYEQY

J gene: TRBJ1-4
V gene: TRBV28
clone size: -
D gene: TRBD1
CDR3 protein: ASNHPPYRGKNEKLF

J gene: TRBJ1-2
V gene: TRBV9
clone size: -
D gene: -
CDR3 protein: ASSVVSQGSGAYGYT

J gene: TRBJ1-2
V gene: TRBV6-1
clone size: -
D gene: TRBD1
CDR3 protein: ASSESPMKGAANYGYT

J gene: TRBJ2-3
V gene: TRBV7-2
clone size: -
D gene: -
CDR3 protein: ASSFSPPDTQY

J gene: TRBJ1-4
V gene: TRBV19
clone size: -
D gene: -
CDR3 protein: ASNRALTANEKLF

J gene: TRBJ1-3
V gene: TRBV9
clone size: -
D gene: -
CDR3 protein: ASSVLSVGNTIY

J gene: TRBJ1-1
V gene: TRBV5-1
clone size: once
D gene: TRBD1
CDR3 protein: ASSSVGDRGTEAF

J gene: TRBJ1-1
V gene: TRBV6-2/TRBV6-3
clone size: -
D gene: TRBD1
CDR3 protein: ASSYTPGQVFPEAF

J gene: TRBJ2-1
V gene: TRBV28
clone size: -
D gene: -
CDR3 protein: ASGLSGNNEQF

J gene: TRBJ2-5
V gene: TRBV3-1/TRBV3-2
clone size: once
D gene: TRBD1
CDR3 protein: ASRKPSGTGDETQY

J gene: TRBJ2-7
V gene: TRBV6-2/TRBV6-3
clone size: -
D gene: TRBD1
CDR3 protein: ASSSQGVQQY

J gene: TRBJ1-2
V gene: TRBV20-1
clone size: few
D gene: -
CDR3 protein: SAKEVRGYT

J gene: TRBJ2-2
V gene: TRBV7-3
clone size: few
D gene: TRBD2
CDR3 protein: ASNKLGTSGGTGELF

J gene: TRBJ1-4
V gene: TRBV7-2
clone size: medium-sized
D gene: -
CDR3 protein: ASSLFLVSQGNEKLF

J gene: TRBJ2-1
V gene: TRBV2
clone size: few
D gene: -
CDR3 protein: ASSYSDTYNEQF

J gene: TRBJ2-1
V gene: TRBV12-3/TRBV12-4
clone size: -
D gene: -
CDR3 protein: ASSPRTVNEQF

J gene: TRBJ1-5
V gene: TRBV18
clone size: -
D gene: TRBD1
CDR3 protein: ASSPDREMPQH

J gene: TRBJ2-3
V gene: TRBV7-2
clone size: -
D gene: TRBD1
CDR3 protein: ASSPLNRDRHRGTQY

J gene: TRBJ1-2
V gene: TRBV18
clone size: -
D gene: -
CDR3 protein: ASSPSLEGGNYGYT

J gene: TRBJ1-2
V gene: TRBV28
clone size: -
D gene: TRBD1
CDR3 protein: ASRPTGTGNLYGYT

J gene: TRBJ1-1
V gene: TRBV5-1
clone size: -
D gene: -
CDR3 protein: ASSGQMNTEAF

J gene: TRBJ1-2
V gene: TRBV7-6
clone size: -
D gene: TRBD1
CDR3 protein: ASSLTPPGQGGYT

J gene: TRBJ1-5
V gene: TRBV6-5
clone size: -
D gene: -
CDR3 protein: ASRTGTSGNQPQH

J gene: TRBJ2-1
V gene: TRBV6-5
clone size: -
D gene: -
CDR3 protein: ASSSRGSSYNEQF

J gene: TRBJ2-5
V gene: TRBV6-1
clone size: -
D gene: -
CDR3 protein: ASSETARQETQY

J gene: TRBJ2-7
V gene: TRBV19
clone size: few
D gene: TRBD1
CDR3 protein: ASSAQSGQGQYA

J gene: TRBJ2-1
V gene: TRBV5-5
clone size: -
D gene: TRBD2
CDR3 protein: ASRLLAGGTYNEQF

J gene: TRBJ2-3
V gene: TRBV6-2/TRBV6-3
clone size: -
D gene: TRBD2
CDR3 protein: ASSVPSGGVTDTQY

J gene: TRBJ2-7
V gene: TRBV7-8
clone size: once
D gene: -
CDR3 protein: ASSRRASYEQY